A single T cell receptor beta chain is shown here with its context. The target of this receptor is not known. No per-base quality is available; no much larger clone lies one base away. Each collaborating institution followed its own protocols to collect whole blood in K2EDTA tubes. For TCRbeta analysis, collaborator samples were shipped as frozen whole blood, as isolated PBMCs, or as DNA extracted from either sample type. TCRbeta CDR3 regions were amplified from genomic DNA using the immunoSEQ Assay, a bias-controlled multiplex PCR. As for how the authors treated the data: Within the assay, amplification of reference gene primers was used to estimate how many nucleated cells each sample contained. To quantify the absolute abundance of each unique TCRbeta CDR3 rearrangement, sequence reads were collapsed and filtered. For each sample, productive Simpson clonality was calculated by taking the square root of Simpson's diversity index across productive rearrangements. TCRdb provides this immuneACCESS table in a form limited to in-frame rearrangements. Some clones are lacking; in checked studies, under half of them reflect an unresolved V gene, and why the rest are absent is not known. That table supplies the V and J calls and clone size; D and trimming were determined from the DNA. This sample is represented by approximately 220,000 clones; 83% of them were singletons. Under 3% of the sample goes to the ten largest clones.

The data originate from a study of blood T cell repertoires in COVID-19 (TCRdb year 2020). In terms of the full investigation: The collaborator samples originated in the United States, Italy and Spain and spanned the acute and convalescent phases of COVID-19. Samples were obtained from the ongoing ImmuneRACE study (first 160 participants) and from 950 to 1,500 subjects provided by 6 global collaborators. Sample metadata almost always included a de-identified subject ID, COVID-19 status, age in years and sex. The repertoires were made available in a free public database intended to serve as a resource for research on the immune response to SARS-CoV-2. Deeply sampled blood TCRbeta repertoires from subjects exposed to, actively infected with, or recovered from COVID-19 were included in the dataset. HLA class I and class II types, where available, came from metadata supplied by the sample provider rather than from assay-based typing. The material from the prospective study consisted of cDNA or gDNA derived from T cells, B-cell-depleted T cells, or PBMCs.

Broader findings and caveats from the paper: The quantity of clinical and demographic metadata differed by source and by participant and was supplied without curation.

The TCR originated in a woman between 35 and 50 years old with active or convalescent COVID-19. Sequences were obtained from peripheral blood.

The DNA reads TGTGCCAGCAGTGACTTAATACCGGGACAGGGGGATGAATATAGCAATCAGCCCCAGCATTTT. Its protein is CASSDLIPGQGDEYSNQPQHF. The receptor chain draws on TRBV6-4 and TRBJ1-5; 11 central bases correspond to TRBD1. The junction shows trimming of 1 base on V and 0 bases on J, and the gene matches do not reach 14 bases of it. The germline V gene gives CDR1 as MRHNA and CDR2 as SNTAGT. Spanning cysteine to phenylalanine, the CDR3 consists of 21 amino acids. Of the read, only the CDR3 DNA is kept; its 63 bases are in frame from base 1.